Presented here are 27 T cell receptor beta chains from one specimen sequenced in a study of blood T cells in healthy people across ages. Primers used in a second PCR of roughly 7 to 12 cycles were a sample-barcoded 5' primer and a J-beta primer mix. TCRdb ran MiXCR on the 5' RACE reads and lists one entry per CDR3 protein. The sample has about 320,000 distinct CDR3 sequences, less than 30% seen once. Sequencing was performed on blood. The source of these receptors is a woman in her 70s in good health.

This clonotype was observed a few times. The chain carries TRBV2 and TRBJ2-5; D not resolved. CDR1 is SNHLY, CDR2 FYNNEI, per germline. The CDR3 is made up of 10 amino acids. V lost 4 bases and J lost 11, with 8 bases in between. CDR3 DNA sequence: TGTGCCAGCAGTGTTTCCCAGCAGTACTTC. Its protein is CASSVSQQYF.

This clonotype was counted a few times. The chain couples TRBV5-5 to TRBJ1-4, with D hard to call. The CDR3 is 13 residues long. V was trimmed by 4 bases and J by 2 bases, leaving 6 bases between them. Germline assignment: CDR1 SGHKS and CDR2 YYEKEE (reference sequence). CDR3 in amino acids: CASSTGTNEKLFF. CDR3 nucleotides: TGTGCCAGCAGCACCGGGACTAATGAAAAACTGTTTTTT.

This clonotype was detected ten times or more. The chain has TRBV28 and TRBJ2-5; D may be TRBD2 (5 bases). This CDR3 is built from 13 residues. Germline values: CDR1 MDHEN, CDR2 SYDVKM. Trimming left V 2 bases short and J 7 bases short, with 11 bases between. The CDR3 sequence: CASSLRGIGTQYF. Here the CDR3 DNA reads TGTGCCAGCAGTTTAAGAGGGATTGGGACCCAGTACTTC.

The V gene is TRBV6-1, the J gene TRBJ1-2; D is possibly TRBD1 (5 bases). V shed 3 bases and J shed 7 bases, with 21 bases lying between them. Germline-derived CDR1 and CDR2 are MNHNS and SASEGT. The CDR3 consists of 16 residues. CDR3 nucleotide sequence: TGTGCCAGCAGTGAGTGGGGCCAGGGCTTTCTATCTGGCTACACCTTC. Amino acid sequence: CASSEWGQGFLSGYTF.

The chain recombines TRBV6-2 or TRBV6-3 with TRBJ2-7, with D maybe TRBD2 (7 bases). This CDR3 is built from 16 residues. The germline V gene encodes CDR1 MNHEY and CDR2 SVGEGT. V dropped 6 bases and J dropped 1 base, with 19 bases sitting between them. The CDR3 DNA sequence: TGTGCCAGCAGCCGAGGGGGGAGGGCGGAATCCTACGAGCAGTACTTC. Its protein is CASSRGGRAESYEQYF.

J is TRBJ2-6 and V is TRBV6-5; D gene unclear. Trimming removed 2 bases at V and 0 bases at J, with 5 bases between. CDR1 is MNHEY, CDR2 SVGAGI, per germline. The CDR3 has 15 amino acids. CDR3 nucleotide sequence: TGTGCCAGCAGTTACATGCTCTCTGGGGCCAACGTCCTGACTTTC. Translation gives CASSYMLSGANVLTF.

The J gene is TRBJ2-3, the V gene TRBV12-3 or TRBV12-4; TRBD2 aligns across 11 bases. The CDR3 sequence is 16 residues long. Unmatched junction bases numbered 9, after V lost 6 bases and J lost 4 bases. DNA for the CDR3: TGTGCCAGCAGCCGATTTAGCGGGGGGGGCGCAGATACGCAGTATTTT. Translated, it gives CASSRFSGGGADTQYF.

The V gene is TRBV5-1, the J gene TRBJ2-1; unclear D gene. Per the germline V gene, CDR1 is SGHRS and CDR2 is YFSETQ. V gave up 0 bases and J gave up 8 bases, with 12 bases separating them. The CDR3 is 14 residues long. The CDR3 is CASSLGWQLDEQFF. CDR3 bases: TGCGCCAGCAGCTTGGGATGGCAGTTGGATGAGCAGTTCTTC.

This clonotype was seen many times. This chain joins TRBV20-1 and TRBJ2-3; unclear D gene. Per germline, CDR1 DFQATT and CDR2 SNEGSKA (reference sequence). Trimming cost V 3 bases and J 5 bases, with 6 bases left between them. The CDR3 is made up of 11 amino acids. CDR3 coding DNA: TGCAGTGCTAGTAATGGAGATACGCAGTATTTT. Translation gives CSASNGDTQYF.

There are a few counts of this clonotype. The V and J genes are TRBV7-9 and TRBJ2-2; 9 nucleotides line up with TRBD2. The CDR3 loop spans 15 amino acids. Germline V lookup: CDR1 SEHNR, CDR2 FQNEAQ (reference sequence). V shed 3 bases, J shed 7 bases, and the junction held 6 bases outside the gene matches. In nucleotides, the CDR3 is TGTGCCAGCAGCTTTTTTAGCGGGAGCGGCGGGGAGCTGTTTTTT. Its protein product is CASSFFSGSGGELFF.

The J gene is TRBJ2-7, the V gene TRBV28, with D uncertain. Trimming stripped 6 bases from V and 3 bases from J, with 15 bases between. The CDR3 has 14 amino acids. Germline CDR1 and CDR2: MDHEN and SYDVKM. CDR3: CASSRGDGIYEQYF. The CDR3 nucleotides are TGTGCCAGCAGCCGAGGTGACGGTATCTACGAGCAGTACTTC.

In this sample, this clonotype turned up a few times. The rearrangement uses TRBV5-5 and TRBJ2-1; D gene unclear. Germline CDR1 is SGHKS and CDR2 is YYEKEE (reference sequence). V lost 0 bases and J lost 1, with 11 bases in between. The CDR3 sequence is 16 residues long. Here the CDR3 reads CASSLVGRRSYNEQFF. The CDR3 coding sequence is TGTGCCAGCAGCTTGGTAGGCCGAAGGTCCTACAATGAGCAGTTCTTC. Using reference TRBV5-5 and TRBJ2-1 for the parts outside the CDR3, the full variable domain is DAGVTQSPTHLIKTRGQQVTLRCSPISGHKSVSWYQQVLGQGPQFIFQYYEKEERGRGNFPDRFSARQFPNYSSELNVNALLLGDSALYLCASSLVGRRSYNEQFFGPGTRLTVL.

The J gene is TRBJ2-7, the V gene TRBV27; no clear D gene. The CDR3 is made up of 14 amino acids. Germline values: CDR1 MNHEY, CDR2 SMNVEV (reference sequence). Trimming took 4 bases from V and 5 from J, leaving 15 bases between them. This chain's CDR3 is CASSYPADLDEQYF. DNA for the CDR3: TGTGCCAGCAGTTATCCAGCAGATCTGGACGAGCAGTACTTC.

The chain is built from TRBV7-2 and TRBJ2-4, with D unresolved. This CDR3 is 18 amino acids long. The V gene's germline CDR1 is SGHTA and CDR2 FQGNSA. V lost 5 bases, J lost 0 bases, and 20 bases lay in between. CDR3 sequence (DNA): TGTGCCAGCAGCGCCAAAGCCGCGGCGCAACTAGCCAAAAACATTCAGTACTTC. Translated, it gives CASSAKAAAQLAKNIQYF.

This rearrangement joins TRBV20-1 to TRBJ2-7; 10 nucleotides agree with TRBD2. Losses at the gene ends were 6 bases for V and 4 bases for J; bases not matched to a gene: 12. The CDR3 totals 15 residues. CDR1 DFQATT and CDR2 SNEGSKA come from the germline V gene (reference sequence). CDR3 protein: CSALAGTSESYEQYF. As DNA, the CDR3 is TGCAGTGCACTCGCCGGGACTAGCGAGAGTTACGAGCAGTACTTC.

The genes are TRBV7-2 and TRBJ2-3; D unclear. Trimming stripped 6 bases from V and 8 bases from J, with 9 bases between. This CDR3 has 11 residues. In germline, CDR1 is SGHTA, CDR2 FQGNSA. This CDR3 is CASSLRSTQYF. DNA for the CDR3: TGTGCCAGCAGTCTACGTAGTACGCAGTATTTT. The variable domain in full, completed from reference TRBV7-2 and TRBJ2-3, reads GAGVSQSPSNKVTEKGKDVELRCDPISGHTALYWYRQSLGQGLEFLIYFQGNSAPDKSGLPSDRFSAERTGGSVSTLTIQRTQQEDSAVYLCASSLRSTQYFGPGTRLTVL.

The chain has TRBV7-9 and TRBJ1-1; possibly TRBD1 for D (6 bases). This CDR3 has 12 amino acids. The germline gives CDR1 SEHNR, CDR2 FQNEAQ (reference sequence). Trimming left V 3 bases short and J 8 bases short, with 10 bases between. The CDR3 loop is CASSLGGGEAFF. The DNA of the CDR3 is TGTGCCAGCAGCTTGGGGGGCGGGGAAGCTTTCTTT.

V is TRBV4-1 and J is TRBJ2-5; TRBD1 agrees at 7 bases. CDR1 and CDR2 (germline): MGHRA, YSYEKL. The CDR3 is 15 residues long. V gave up 4 bases and J gave up 5 bases; unmatched junction bases: 10. CDR3 nucleotides: TGCGCCAGCAGCCTTTCGGGACAGCAACGGGAGACCCAGTACTTC. Translating it yields CASSLSGQQRETQYF.

The CDR3 here is CASSVFGRSETQYF. The CDR3 DNA is TGTGCCAGCAGCGTATTCGGCCGCTCCGAGACCCAGTACTTC. This chain connects TRBV9 to TRBJ2-5; D is unclear. V lost 1 base, J lost 5 bases, and 12 bases lay in between. The germline CDR1 and CDR2 sequences are SGDLS and YYNGEE. The CDR3 covers 14 residues.

This chain joins TRBV12-3 or TRBV12-4 and TRBJ2-7; 8 bases line up with TRBD1. Trimming cost V 6 bases and J 6 bases; bases outside gene matches: 16. The CDR3 sequence is 16 residues long. The CDR3 loop is CASRQTGQGSSSEQYF. The CDR3 bases are TGTGCCAGCAGGCAGACCGGACAGGGATCCTCTTCCGAGCAGTACTTC.

There are many counts of this clonotype. This chain joins TRBV29-1 and TRBJ2-5, with D hard to call. The ends were cut back, 8 bases at V and 5 bases at J, with 12 bases in the middle. The CDR3 length is 11 residues. Germline lookup yields CDR1 SQVTM and CDR2 ANQGSEA. The DNA for the CDR3 is TGCAGCTTGACCCTGAGGGAGACCCAGTACTTC. Its translation is CSLTLRETQYF.

The rearrangement joins TRBV28 to TRBJ2-7; D possibly corresponds to TRBD1 (6 bases). CDR3 length equals 16 residues. Germline CDR1 MDHEN, CDR2 SYDVKM. Between the trimmed V and J ends, which lost 6 bases and 0 bases, there was a span of 18 bases. CDR3 nucleotide sequence: TGTGCCAGCAGGGTGGCAGGGGCTTCGAGCTCCTACGAGCAGTACTTC. Its protein is CASRVAGASSSYEQYF.

The rearrangement uses TRBV4-1 and TRBJ2-2; TRBD2 matches at 9 bases. CDR1 is MGHRA, CDR2 YSYEKL, per germline. The CDR3 runs to 17 residues. Unmatched junction bases numbered 6, after V lost 0 bases and J lost 4 bases. This CDR3 is CASSQDSGLAATGELFF. CDR3 DNA sequence: TGCGCCAGCAGCCAAGATTCGGGACTAGCAGCCACCGGGGAGCTGTTTTTT.

The chain recombines TRBV6-5 with TRBJ1-2, with D possibly matching TRBD1 (6 bases). CDR1 MNHEY and CDR2 SVGAGI come from the germline V gene. CDR3 length: 15 amino acids. Trimming took off 0 bases at V and 7 bases at J, with 15 bases between the two ends. The CDR3 DNA follows: TGTGCCAGCAGTTACTCACAGGGAAGTCATCCTGGCTACACCTTC. This encodes CASSYSQGSHPGYTF.

This chain connects TRBV28 to TRBJ2-1; D gene ambiguous. Germline CDR1 MDHEN, CDR2 SYDVKM. The CDR3 loop spans 11 amino acids. Trimming cost V 4 bases and J 9 bases, with 7 bases left between them. The CDR3 DNA reads TGTGCCAGCAGTTCCACGGGTGAGCAGTTCTTC. It yields the protein CASSSTGEQFF.

This clonotype was seen ten or more times. The chain couples TRBV7-9 to TRBJ2-5; 7 nucleotides match TRBD2. The germline gives CDR1 SEHNR, CDR2 FQNEAQ (reference sequence). After removal of 5 bases from V and 4 bases from J, the junction contained 13 bases not matched to a gene. The CDR3 length is 16 residues. The DNA for the CDR3 is TGTGCCAGCAGCGGGGTGGGAGGGCCGTCAGGAGAGACCCAGTACTTC. Amino acids: CASSGVGGPSGETQYF.

The chain links TRBV15 to TRBJ2-1, with a tentative D call TRBD2 (7 bases). The end of the DNA fits TRBJ2-7 better, so the J call may be wrong. From germline, CDR1 is LNHNV and CDR2 YYDKDF (reference sequence). The CDR3 spans 15 residues. The CDR3 nucleotides are TGTGCCACCAGCAGACGAAGGGGGGGGGCCTACGAGCAGTACTTC. Its protein product is CATSRRRGGAYEQYF.